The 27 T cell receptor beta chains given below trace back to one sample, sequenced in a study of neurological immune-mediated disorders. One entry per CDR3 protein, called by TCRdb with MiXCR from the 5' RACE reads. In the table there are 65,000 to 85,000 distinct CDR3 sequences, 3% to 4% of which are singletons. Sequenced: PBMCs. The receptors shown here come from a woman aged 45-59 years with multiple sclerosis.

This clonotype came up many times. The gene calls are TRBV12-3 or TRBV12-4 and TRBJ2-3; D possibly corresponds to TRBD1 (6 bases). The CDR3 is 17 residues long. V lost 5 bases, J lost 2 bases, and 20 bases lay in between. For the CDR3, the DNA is TGTGCCAGCAGTCGTGGGGGTCGGGACACCCACACAGATACGCAGTATTTT. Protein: CASSRGGRDTHTDTQYF.

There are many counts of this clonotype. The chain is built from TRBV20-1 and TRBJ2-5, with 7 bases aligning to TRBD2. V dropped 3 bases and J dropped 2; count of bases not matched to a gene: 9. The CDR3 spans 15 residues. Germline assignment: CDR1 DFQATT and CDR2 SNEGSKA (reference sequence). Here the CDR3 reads CSARVPGTKQETQYF. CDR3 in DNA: TGCAGTGCTAGGGTCCCAGGGACTAAACAAGAGACCCAGTACTTC.

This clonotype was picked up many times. CDR3 DNA: TGTGCCAGCAGTTTTATAGGCCCCGGGGATGAAGCTTTCTTT. This sequence encodes CASSFIGPGDEAFF. J is TRBJ1-1 and V is TRBV28, with D unresolved. CDR3 length equals 14 residues. V shed 3 bases and J shed 7 bases, with 15 bases lying between them. Germline V gene data show CDR1 as MDHEN and CDR2 as SYDVKM.

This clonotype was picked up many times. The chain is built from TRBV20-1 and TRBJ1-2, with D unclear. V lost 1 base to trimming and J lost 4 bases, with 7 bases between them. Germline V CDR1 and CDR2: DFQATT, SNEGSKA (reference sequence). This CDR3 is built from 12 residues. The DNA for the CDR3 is TGCAGTGCTAGAGGGCAGTTCTATGGCTACACCTTC. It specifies CSARGQFYGYTF.

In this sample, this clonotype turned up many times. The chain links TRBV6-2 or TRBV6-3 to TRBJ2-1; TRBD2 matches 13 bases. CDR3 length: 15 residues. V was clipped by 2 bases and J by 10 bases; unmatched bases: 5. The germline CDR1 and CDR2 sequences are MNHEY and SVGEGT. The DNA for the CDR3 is TGTGCCAGCAGTTACAGGACTAGCGGGGGTCGCGAGCAGTTCTTC. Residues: CASSYRTSGGREQFF.

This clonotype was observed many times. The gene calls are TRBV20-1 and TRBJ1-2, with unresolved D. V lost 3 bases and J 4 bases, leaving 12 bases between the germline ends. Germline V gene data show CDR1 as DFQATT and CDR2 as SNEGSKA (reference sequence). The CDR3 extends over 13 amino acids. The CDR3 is CSASRANLYGYTF. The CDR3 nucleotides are TGCAGTGCTAGCCGGGCCAACCTCTATGGCTACACCTTC.

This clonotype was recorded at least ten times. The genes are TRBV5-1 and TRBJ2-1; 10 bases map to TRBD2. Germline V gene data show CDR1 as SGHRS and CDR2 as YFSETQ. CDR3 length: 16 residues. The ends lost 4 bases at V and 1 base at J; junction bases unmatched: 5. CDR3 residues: CASSGAGGGSYNEQFF. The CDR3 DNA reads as TGCGCCAGCAGCGGAGCGGGAGGGGGGTCCTACAATGAGCAGTTCTTC.

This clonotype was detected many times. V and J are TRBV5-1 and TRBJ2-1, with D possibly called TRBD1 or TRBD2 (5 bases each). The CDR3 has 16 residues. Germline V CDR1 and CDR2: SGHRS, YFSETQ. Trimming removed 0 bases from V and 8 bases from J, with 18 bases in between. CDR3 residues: CASSLAAGGGGDEQFF. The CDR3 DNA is TGCGCCAGCAGCTTGGCCGCTGGTGGGGGTGGTGATGAGCAGTTCTTC.

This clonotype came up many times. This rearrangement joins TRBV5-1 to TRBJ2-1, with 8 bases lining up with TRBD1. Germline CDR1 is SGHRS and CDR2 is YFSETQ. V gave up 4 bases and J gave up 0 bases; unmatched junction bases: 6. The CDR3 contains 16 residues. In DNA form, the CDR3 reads TGCGCCAGCAGCGGGGACAGGCCGAGCTCCTACAATGAGCAGTTCTTC. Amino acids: CASSGDRPSSYNEQFF.

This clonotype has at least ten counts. The CDR3 nucleotides are TGTGCCAGCAGCTCACAGGGGGACGAGCAGTACGTC. Encoded protein: CASSSQGDEQYV. The chain carries TRBV5-6 and TRBJ2-7; 8 bases are a match to TRBD1. V was pared by 3 bases and J by 5 bases, with 1 base of the junction left unmatched. The germline V gene has CDR1 SGHDT and CDR2 YYEEEE. The CDR3 length is 12 residues.

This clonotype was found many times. The DNA for the CDR3 is TGTGCCAGCAGCCAAGATCGTCTGGCACGATCGGGGACCCAGTACTTC. Its translation is CASSQDRLARSGTQYF. The rearrangement uses TRBV7-2 and TRBJ2-5; the D is unclear. V was pared by 5 bases and J by 7 bases, with 23 bases between. CDR1 is SGHTA and CDR2 is FQGNSA in the germline V gene. There are 16 residues in the CDR3. The variable domain in full, with the rest retrieved from reference TRBV7-2 and TRBJ2-5, is GAGVSQSPSNKVTEKGKDVELRCDPISGHTALYWYRQSLGQGLEFLIYFQGNSAPDKSGLPSDRFSAERTGGSVSTLTIQRTQQEDSAVYLCASSQDRLARSGTQYFGPGTRLLVL.

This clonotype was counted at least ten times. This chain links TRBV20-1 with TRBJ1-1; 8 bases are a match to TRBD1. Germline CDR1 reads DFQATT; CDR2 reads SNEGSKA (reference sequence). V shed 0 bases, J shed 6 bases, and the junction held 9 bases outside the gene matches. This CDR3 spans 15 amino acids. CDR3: CSARDRQGMMPEAFF. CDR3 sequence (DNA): TGCAGTGCTAGAGATAGACAGGGGATGATGCCTGAAGCTTTCTTT.

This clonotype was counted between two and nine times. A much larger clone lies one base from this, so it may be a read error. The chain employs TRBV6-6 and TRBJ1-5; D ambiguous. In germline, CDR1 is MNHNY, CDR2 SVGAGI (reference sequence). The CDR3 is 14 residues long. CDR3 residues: CASSDGYSNQPQNF. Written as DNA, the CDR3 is TGTGCCAGCAGTGACGGTTATAGCAATCAGCCCCAGAATTTT.

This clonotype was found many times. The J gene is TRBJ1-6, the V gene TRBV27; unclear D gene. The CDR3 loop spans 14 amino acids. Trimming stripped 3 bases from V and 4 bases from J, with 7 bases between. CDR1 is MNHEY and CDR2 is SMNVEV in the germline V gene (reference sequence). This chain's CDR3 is CASSLGRYNSPLHF. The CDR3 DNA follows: TGTGCCAGCAGTTTGGGGAGATATAATTCACCCCTCCACTTT.

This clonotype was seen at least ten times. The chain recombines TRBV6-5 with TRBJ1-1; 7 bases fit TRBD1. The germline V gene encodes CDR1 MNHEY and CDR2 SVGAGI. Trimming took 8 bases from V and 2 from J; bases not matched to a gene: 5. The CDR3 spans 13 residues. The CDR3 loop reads CASWDSFNTEAFF. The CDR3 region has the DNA TGTGCCAGCTGGGACAGCTTTAACACTGAAGCTTTCTTT.

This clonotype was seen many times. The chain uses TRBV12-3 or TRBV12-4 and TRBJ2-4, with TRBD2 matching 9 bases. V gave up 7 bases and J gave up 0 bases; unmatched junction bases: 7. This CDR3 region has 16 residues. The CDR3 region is CASTIRLAVAKNIQYF. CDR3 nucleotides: TGTGCCAGCACTATCCGACTAGCGGTAGCCAAAAACATTCAGTACTTC.

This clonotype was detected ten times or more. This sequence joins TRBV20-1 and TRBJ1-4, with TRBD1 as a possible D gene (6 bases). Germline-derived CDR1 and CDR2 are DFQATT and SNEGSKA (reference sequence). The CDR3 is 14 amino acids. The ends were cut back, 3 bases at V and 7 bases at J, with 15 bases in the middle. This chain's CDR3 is CSARIVGAFEKLFF. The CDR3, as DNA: TGCAGTGCTAGGATCGTGGGGGCTTTTGAAAAACTGTTTTTT.

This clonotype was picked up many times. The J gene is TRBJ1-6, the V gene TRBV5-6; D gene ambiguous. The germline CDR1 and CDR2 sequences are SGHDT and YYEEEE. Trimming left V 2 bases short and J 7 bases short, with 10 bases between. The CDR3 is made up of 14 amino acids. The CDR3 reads CASSLGRINSPLHF. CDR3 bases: TGTGCCAGCAGCTTAGGACGGATAAATTCACCCCTCCACTTT.

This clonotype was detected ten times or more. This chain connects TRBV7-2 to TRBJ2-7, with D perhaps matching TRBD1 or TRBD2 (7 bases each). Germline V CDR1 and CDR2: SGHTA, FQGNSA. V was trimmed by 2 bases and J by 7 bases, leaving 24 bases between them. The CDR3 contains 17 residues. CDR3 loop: CASSLSGGVGPTGEQYF. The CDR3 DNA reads TGTGCCAGCAGCTTATCAGGGGGGGTGGGCCCTACGGGGGAGCAGTACTTC.

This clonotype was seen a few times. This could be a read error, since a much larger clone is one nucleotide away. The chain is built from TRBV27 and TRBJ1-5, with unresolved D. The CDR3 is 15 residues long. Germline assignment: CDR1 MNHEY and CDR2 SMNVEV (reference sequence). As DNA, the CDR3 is TGTGCCAGCAGTTTTACACAATATAGCAATCAGCACCAGCATTTT. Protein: CASSFTQYSNQHQHF.

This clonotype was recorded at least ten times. CDR3 DNA: TGTGCCAGCAGCCCTGCTCTGAGTAGCTCCTACGAGCAGTACTTC. It codes for CASSPALSSSYEQYF. The chain has TRBV7-2 and TRBJ2-7; D unclear. The germline CDR1 and CDR2 sequences are SGHTA and FQGNSA. The CDR3 runs to 15 residues. V lost 5 bases and J lost 0, with 14 bases in between.

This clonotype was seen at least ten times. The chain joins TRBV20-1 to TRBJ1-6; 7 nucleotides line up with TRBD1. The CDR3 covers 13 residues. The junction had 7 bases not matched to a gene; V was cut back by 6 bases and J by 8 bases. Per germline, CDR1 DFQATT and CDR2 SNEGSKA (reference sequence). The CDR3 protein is CSASTGPDSPLHF. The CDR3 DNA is TGCAGTGCCTCGACAGGGCCCGATTCACCCCTCCACTTT.

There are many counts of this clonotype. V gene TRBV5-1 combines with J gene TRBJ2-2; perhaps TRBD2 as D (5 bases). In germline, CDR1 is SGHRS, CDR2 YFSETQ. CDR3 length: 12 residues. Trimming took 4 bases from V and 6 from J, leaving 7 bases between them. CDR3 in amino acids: CASSELAGELFF. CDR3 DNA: TGCGCCAGCAGCGAACTAGCCGGGGAGCTGTTTTTT.

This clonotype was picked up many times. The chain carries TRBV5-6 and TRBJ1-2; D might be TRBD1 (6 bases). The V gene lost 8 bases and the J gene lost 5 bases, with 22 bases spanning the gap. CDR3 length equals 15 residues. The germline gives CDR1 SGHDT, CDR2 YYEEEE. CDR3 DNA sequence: TGTGCCAGTTATAGTAGGGGACAAATATCTTATGGCTACACCTTC. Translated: CASYSRGQISYGYTF. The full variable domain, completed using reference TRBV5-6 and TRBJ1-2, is DAGVTQSPTHLIKTRGQQVTLRCSPKSGHDTVSWYQQALGQGPQFIFQYYEEEERQRGNFPDRFSGHQFPNYSSELNVNALLLGDSALYLCASYSRGQISYGYTFGSGTRLTVV.

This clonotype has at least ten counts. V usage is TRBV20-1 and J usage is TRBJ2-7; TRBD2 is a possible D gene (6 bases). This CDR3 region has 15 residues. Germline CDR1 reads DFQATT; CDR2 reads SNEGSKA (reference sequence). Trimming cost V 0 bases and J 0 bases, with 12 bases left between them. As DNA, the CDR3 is TGCAGTGCTAGAGATCCTAGCGCGAGCTCCTACGAGCAGTACGTC. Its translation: CSARDPSASSYEQYV.

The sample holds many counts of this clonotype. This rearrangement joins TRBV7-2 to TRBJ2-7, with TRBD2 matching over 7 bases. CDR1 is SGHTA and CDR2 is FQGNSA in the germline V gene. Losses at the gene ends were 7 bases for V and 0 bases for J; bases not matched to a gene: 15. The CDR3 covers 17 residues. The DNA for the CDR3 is TGTGCCAGCACCCCGTCAGCGGGATCTCTTAGCTCCTACGAGCAGTACTTC. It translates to CASTPSAGSLSSYEQYF.

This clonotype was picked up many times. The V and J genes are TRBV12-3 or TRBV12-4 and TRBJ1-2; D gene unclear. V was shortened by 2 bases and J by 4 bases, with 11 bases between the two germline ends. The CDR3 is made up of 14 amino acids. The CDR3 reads CASSLLQARYGYTF. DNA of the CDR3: TGTGCCAGCAGTTTATTGCAGGCTCGCTATGGCTACACCTTC.